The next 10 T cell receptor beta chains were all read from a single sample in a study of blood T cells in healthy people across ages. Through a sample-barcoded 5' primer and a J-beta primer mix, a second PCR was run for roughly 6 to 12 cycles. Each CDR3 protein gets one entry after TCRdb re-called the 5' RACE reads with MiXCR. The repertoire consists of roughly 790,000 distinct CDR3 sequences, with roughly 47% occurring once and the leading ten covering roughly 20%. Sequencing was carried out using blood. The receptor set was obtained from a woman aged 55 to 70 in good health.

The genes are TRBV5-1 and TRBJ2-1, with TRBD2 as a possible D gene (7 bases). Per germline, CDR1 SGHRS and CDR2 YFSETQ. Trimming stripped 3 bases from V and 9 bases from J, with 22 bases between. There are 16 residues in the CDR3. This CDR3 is CASSWLVGGPSREQFF. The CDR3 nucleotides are TGCGCCAGCAGCTGGCTAGTGGGGGGGCCGTCCCGTGAGCAGTTCTTC. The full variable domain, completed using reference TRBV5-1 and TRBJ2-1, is KAGVTQTPRYLIKTRGQQVTLSCSPISGHRSVSWYQQTPGQGLQFLFEYFSETQRNKGNFPGRFSGRQFSNSRSEMNVSTLELGDSALYLCASSWLVGGPSREQFFGPGTRLTVL.

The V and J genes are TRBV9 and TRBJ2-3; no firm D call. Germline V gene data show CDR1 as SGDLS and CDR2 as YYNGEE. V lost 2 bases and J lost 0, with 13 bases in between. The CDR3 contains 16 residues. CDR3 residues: CASSVTATTSTDTQYF. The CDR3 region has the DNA TGTGCCAGCAGCGTGACTGCGACAACTAGCACAGATACGCAGTATTTT.

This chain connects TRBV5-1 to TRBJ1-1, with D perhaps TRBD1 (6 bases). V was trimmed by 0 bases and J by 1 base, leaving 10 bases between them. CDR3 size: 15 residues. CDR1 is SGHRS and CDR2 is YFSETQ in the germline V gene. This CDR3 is CASSLGDTANTEAFF. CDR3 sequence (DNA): TGCGCCAGCAGCTTGGGGGACACTGCGAACACTGAAGCTTTCTTT.

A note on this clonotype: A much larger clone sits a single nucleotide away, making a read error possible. The CDR3 region has the DNA TGTGCCACCAGCCCTAGCGGGAGTCCCTACGGGCAGTACTTC. As protein: CATSPSGSPYGQYF. The rearrangement uses TRBV15 and TRBJ2-4; TRBD2 aligns across 10 bases. The CDR3 has 14 residues. The germline CDR1 and CDR2 sequences are LNHNV and YYDKDF (reference sequence). Trimming took 5 bases from V and 13 from J; bases not matched to a gene: 11.

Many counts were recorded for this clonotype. CDR3 nucleotides: TGTGCCAGCAGCGTTGACAGGTTTGGCGAGCAGTACTTC. It encodes CASSVDRFGEQYF. V gene TRBV9 combines with J gene TRBJ2-7; a weak D match, TRBD1 (6 bases). The ends were cut back, 2 bases at V and 6 bases at J, with 12 bases in the middle. This CDR3 spans 13 amino acids. Germline assignment: CDR1 SGDLS and CDR2 YYNGEE.

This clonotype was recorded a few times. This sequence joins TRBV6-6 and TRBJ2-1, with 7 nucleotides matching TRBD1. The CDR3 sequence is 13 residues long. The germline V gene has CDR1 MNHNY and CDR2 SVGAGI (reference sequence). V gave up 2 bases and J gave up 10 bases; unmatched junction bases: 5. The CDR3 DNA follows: TGTGCCAGCAGTTACCCTGCACAGGGGGAGCAGTTCTTC. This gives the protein CASSYPAQGEQFF.

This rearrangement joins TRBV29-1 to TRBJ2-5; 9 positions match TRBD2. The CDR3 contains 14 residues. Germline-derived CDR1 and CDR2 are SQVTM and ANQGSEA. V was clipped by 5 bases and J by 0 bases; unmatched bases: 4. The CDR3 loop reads CSVSSGGDQETQYF. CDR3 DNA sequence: TGCAGCGTTAGTAGCGGGGGAGACCAAGAGACCCAGTACTTC.

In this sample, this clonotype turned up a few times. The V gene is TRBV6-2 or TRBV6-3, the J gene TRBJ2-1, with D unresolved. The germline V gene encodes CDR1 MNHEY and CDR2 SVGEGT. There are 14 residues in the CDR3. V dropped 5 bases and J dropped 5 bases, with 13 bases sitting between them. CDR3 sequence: CASSHPLSDNEQFF. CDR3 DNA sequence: TGTGCCAGCAGTCATCCTTTATCCGACAATGAGCAGTTCTTC.

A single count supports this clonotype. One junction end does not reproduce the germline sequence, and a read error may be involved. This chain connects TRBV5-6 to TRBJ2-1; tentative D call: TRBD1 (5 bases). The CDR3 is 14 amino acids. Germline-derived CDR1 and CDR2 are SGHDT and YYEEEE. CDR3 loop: CASNLQGFKNEQFF. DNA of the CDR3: TGTGCCAGCAACTTGCAGGGTTTTAAGAATGAGCAGTTCTTC.

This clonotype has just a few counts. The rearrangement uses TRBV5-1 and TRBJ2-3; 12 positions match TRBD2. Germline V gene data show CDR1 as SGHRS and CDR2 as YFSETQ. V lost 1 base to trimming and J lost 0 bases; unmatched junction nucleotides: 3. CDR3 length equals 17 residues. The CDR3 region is CASSLTSGRQSTDTQYF. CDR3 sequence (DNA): TGCGCCAGCAGCTTGACTAGCGGGAGGCAGAGCACAGATACGCAGTATTTT.